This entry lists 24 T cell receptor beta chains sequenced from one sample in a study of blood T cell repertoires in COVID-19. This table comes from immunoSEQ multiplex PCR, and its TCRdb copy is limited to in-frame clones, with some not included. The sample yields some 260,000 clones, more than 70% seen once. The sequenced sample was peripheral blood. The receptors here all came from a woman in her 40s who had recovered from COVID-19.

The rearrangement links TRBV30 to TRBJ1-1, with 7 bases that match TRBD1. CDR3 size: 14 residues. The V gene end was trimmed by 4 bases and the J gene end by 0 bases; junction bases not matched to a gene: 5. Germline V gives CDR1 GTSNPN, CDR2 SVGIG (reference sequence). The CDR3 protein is CAWMNRGLNTEAFF. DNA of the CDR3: TGTGCCTGGATGAACAGGGGACTGAACACTGAAGCTTTCTTT.

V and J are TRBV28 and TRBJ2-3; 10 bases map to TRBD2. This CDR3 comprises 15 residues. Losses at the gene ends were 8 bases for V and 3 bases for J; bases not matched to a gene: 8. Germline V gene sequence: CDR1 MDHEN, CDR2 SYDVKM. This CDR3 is CASGPSGRGTDTQYF. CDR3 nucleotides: TGTGCCAGCGGACCTAGCGGGAGAGGGACAGATACGCAGTATTTT.

The CDR3 spells CASSSRDRANYGYTF. In DNA form, the CDR3 reads TGTGCCAGCAGCAGCCGGGATCGCGCTAACTATGGCTACACCTTC. The J gene is TRBJ1-2, the V gene TRBV5-4; no definite D call. CDR3 length: 15 amino acids. Germline CDR1 SGHNT, CDR2 YYREEE (reference sequence). V was cut by 4 bases and J by 0 bases, with 13 bases left in between.

The CDR3 here is CASSLRDRGHGYTF. The CDR3 DNA follows: TGTGCCAGCAGTTTAAGGGACAGGGGACATGGCTACACCTTC. The chain couples TRBV27 to TRBJ1-2; 10 bases match TRBD1. The CDR3 is made up of 14 amino acids. Germline trimming cut 2 bases from V and 6 bases from J; bases unmatched to any gene: 3. The germline gives CDR1 MNHEY, CDR2 SMNVEV (reference sequence).

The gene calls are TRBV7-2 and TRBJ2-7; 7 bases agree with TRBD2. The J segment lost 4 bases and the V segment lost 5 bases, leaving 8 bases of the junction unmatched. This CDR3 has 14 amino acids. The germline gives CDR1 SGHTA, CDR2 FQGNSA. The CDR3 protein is CASSLFRGDYEQYF. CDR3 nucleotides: TGTGCCAGCAGCCTGTTCCGGGGGGATTACGAGCAGTACTTC.

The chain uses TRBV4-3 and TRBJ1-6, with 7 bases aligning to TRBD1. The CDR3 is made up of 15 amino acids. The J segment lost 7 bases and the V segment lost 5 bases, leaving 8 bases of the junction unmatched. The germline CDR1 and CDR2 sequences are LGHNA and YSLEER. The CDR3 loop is CASSSSGTDNSPLHF. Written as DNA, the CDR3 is TGCGCCAGCAGCTCGTCCGGGACAGACAATTCACCCCTCCACTTT.

The CDR3 region is CASSQRTSGFEQYF. CDR3 DNA: TGCGCCAGCAGCCAACGGACTAGCGGGTTCGAGCAGTACTTC. V gene TRBV4-3 combines with J gene TRBJ2-7; the match to TRBD2 covers 11 bases. Germline values: CDR1 LGHNA, CDR2 YSLEER. This CDR3 contains 14 residues. J gave up 6 bases and V 2 bases, and 3 bases lay outside the gene matches.

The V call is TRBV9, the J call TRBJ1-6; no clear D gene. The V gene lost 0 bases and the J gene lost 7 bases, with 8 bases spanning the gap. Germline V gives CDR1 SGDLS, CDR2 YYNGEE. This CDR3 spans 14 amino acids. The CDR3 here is CASSVEGENSPLHF. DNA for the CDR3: TGTGCCAGCAGCGTAGAGGGAGAGAATTCACCCCTCCACTTT.

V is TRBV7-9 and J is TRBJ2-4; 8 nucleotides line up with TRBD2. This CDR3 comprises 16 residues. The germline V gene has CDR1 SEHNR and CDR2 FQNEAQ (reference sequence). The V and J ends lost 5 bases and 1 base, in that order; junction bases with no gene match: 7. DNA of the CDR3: TGTGCCAGCAGCGTAACAGCGGGGGCGGCCAAAAACATTCAGTACTTC. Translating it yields CASSVTAGAAKNIQYF.

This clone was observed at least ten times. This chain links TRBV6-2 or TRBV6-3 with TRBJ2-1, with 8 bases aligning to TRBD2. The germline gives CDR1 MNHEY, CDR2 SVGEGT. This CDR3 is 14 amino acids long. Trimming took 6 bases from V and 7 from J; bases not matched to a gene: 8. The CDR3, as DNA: TGTGCCAGCAGCCCAGCGGGAGAGTTGAATGAGCAGTTCTTC. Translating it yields CASSPAGELNEQFF.

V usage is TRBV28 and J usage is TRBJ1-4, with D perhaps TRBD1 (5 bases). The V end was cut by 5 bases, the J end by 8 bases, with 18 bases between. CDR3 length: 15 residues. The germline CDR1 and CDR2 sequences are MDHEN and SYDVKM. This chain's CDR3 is CASSPPLGLGEKLFF. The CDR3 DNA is TGTGCCAGCAGTCCCCCGCTGGGACTTGGGGAAAAACTGTTTTTT.

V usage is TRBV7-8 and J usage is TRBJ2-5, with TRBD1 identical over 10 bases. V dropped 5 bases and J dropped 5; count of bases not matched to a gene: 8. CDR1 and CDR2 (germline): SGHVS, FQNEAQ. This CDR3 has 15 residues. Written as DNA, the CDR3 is TGTGCCAGCAGCACCGCGACAGGGGGCTTGGAGACCCAGTACTTC. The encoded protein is CASSTATGGLETQYF.

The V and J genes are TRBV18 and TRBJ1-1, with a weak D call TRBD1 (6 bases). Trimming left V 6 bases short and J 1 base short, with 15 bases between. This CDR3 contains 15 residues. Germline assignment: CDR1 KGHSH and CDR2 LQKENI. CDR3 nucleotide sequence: TGTGCCAGCTCGCGAGGTCAGGGGCAGAACACTGAAGCTTTCTTT. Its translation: CASSRGQGQNTEAFF.

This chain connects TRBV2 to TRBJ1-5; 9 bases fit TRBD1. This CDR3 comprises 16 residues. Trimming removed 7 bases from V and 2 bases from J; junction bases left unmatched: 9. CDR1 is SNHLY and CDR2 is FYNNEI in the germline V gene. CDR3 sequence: CASNTGGSMGNQPQHF. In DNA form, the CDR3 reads TGTGCCAGCAACACAGGGGGCAGCATGGGCAATCAGCCCCAGCATTTT.

The CDR3 loop reads CASSTGYEQYF. The CDR3 DNA sequence: TGTGCCAGCAGTACAGGGTACGAGCAGTACTTC. The chain couples TRBV6-6 to TRBJ2-7, with a tentative D call TRBD1 (6 bases). Germline CDR1 MNHNY, CDR2 SVGAGI (reference sequence). There are 11 residues in the CDR3. V lost 5 bases and J lost 4, with 6 bases in between.

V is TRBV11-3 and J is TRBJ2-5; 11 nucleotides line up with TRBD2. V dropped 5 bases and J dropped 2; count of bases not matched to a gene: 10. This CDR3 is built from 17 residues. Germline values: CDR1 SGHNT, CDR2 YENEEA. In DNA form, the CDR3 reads TGTGCCAGCAGCCCGGAGAGGGCTAGCGGGAGGCAAGAGACCCAGTACTTC. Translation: CASSPERASGRQETQYF. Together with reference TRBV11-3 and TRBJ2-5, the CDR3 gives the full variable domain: EAGVVQSPRYKIIEKKQPVAFWCNPISGHNTLYWYLQNLGQGPELLIRYENEEAVDDSQLPKDRFSAERLKGVDSTLKIQPAELGDSAVYLCASSPERASGRQETQYFGPGTRLLVL.

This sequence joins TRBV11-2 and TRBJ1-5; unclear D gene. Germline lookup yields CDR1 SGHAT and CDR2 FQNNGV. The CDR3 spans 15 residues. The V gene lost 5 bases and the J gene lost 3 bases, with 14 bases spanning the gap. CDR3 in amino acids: CASSINPSHNQPQHF. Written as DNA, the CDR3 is TGTGCCAGCAGCATAAACCCCAGTCACAATCAGCCCCAGCATTTT.

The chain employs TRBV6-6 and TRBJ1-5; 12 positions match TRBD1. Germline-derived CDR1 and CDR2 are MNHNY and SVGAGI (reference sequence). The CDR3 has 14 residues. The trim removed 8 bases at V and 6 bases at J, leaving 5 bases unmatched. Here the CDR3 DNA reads TGTGCCAGCGCGGGACAGGGGGCTGGTCAGCCCCAGCATTTT. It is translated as CASAGQGAGQPQHF.

The CDR3 bases are TGTGCCAGCAGCCAAGATCGGGGAGATGACAATGAGCAGTTCTTC. Its translation is CASSQDRGDDNEQFF. V usage is TRBV3-1 (or the pseudogene TRBV3-2) and J usage is TRBJ2-1; D perhaps matches TRBD2 (5 bases). The CDR3 runs to 15 residues. Looked up from germline, CDR1 is LGHDT and CDR2 is YNNKEL (reference sequence). Trimming took 0 bases from V and 5 from J, leaving 11 bases between them.

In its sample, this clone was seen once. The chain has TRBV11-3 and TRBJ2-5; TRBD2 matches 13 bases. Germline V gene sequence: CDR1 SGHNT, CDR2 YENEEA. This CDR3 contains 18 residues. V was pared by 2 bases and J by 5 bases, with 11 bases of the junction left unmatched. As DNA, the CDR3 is TGTGCCAGCAGCTTAAGGTTTACTAGCGGGAGGGCCGCGGAGACCCAGTACTTC. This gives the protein CASSLRFTSGRAAETQYF. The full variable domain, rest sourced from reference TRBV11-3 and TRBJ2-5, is EAGVVQSPRYKIIEKKQPVAFWCNPISGHNTLYWYLQNLGQGPELLIRYENEEAVDDSQLPKDRFSAERLKGVDSTLKIQPAELGDSAVYLCASSLRFTSGRAAETQYFGPGTRLLVL.

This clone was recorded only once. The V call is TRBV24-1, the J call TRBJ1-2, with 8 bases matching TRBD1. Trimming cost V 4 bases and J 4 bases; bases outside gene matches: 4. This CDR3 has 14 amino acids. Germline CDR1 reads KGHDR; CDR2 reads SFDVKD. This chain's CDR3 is CATSDPDRGYGYTF. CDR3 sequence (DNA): TGTGCCACCAGTGACCCCGACAGGGGCTATGGCTACACCTTC.

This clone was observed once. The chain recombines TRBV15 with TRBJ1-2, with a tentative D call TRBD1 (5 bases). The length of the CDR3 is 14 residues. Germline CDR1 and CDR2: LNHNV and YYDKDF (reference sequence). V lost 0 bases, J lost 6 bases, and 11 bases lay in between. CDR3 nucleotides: TGTGCCACCAGCAGAGATGGGGGAGGGCATGGCTACACCTTC. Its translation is CATSRDGGGHGYTF. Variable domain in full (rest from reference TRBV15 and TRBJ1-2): DAMVIQNPRYQVTQFGKPVTLSCSQTLNHNVMYWYQQKSSQAPKLLFHYYDKDFNNEADTPDNFQSRRPNTSFCFLDIRSPGLGDTAMYLCATSRDGGGHGYTFGSGTRLTVV.

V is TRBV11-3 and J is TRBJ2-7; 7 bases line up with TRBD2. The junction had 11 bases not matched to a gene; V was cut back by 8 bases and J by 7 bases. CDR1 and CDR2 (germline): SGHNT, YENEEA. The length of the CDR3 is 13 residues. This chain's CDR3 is CASSLAEPGEQYF. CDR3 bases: TGTGCCAGCTCCCTAGCGGAACCTGGGGAGCAGTACTTC.

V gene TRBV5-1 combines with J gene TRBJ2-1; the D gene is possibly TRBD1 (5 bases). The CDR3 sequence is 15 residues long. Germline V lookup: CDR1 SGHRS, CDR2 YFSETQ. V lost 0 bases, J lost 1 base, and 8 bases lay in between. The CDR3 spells CASSLVQGSYNEQFF. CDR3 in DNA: TGCGCCAGCAGCTTGGTTCAGGGTTCCTACAATGAGCAGTTCTTC.